The sequence of this T cell receptor beta chain was determined in a study of STAT5B mutations in CD4+ large granular lymphocyte leukemia. Germline assignment: CDR1 SGHTA and CDR2 FQGNSA. V lost 7 bases to trimming and J lost 3 bases; unmatched junction nucleotides: 15. The CDR3 extends over 17 amino acids. Libraries were prepared by immunoSEQ multiplex PCR; TCRdb keeps only in-frame clonotypes and omits some of them. Of some 20,000 clones in the sample, 60% to 85% are singletons; the top ten hold 0.35% to 0.5%. The sample comprised CD4+ T cells from blood buffy coats. The rearrangement joins TRBV7-2 to TRBJ2-1, with 7 positions matching TRBD1. The origin of this receptor is a human donor in good health. The CDR3 region has the DNA TGTGCCAGCACCCTCCTTCCAGGGGGTGAAAACTACAATGAGCAGTTCTTC. Amino acids: CASTLLPGGENYNEQFF.